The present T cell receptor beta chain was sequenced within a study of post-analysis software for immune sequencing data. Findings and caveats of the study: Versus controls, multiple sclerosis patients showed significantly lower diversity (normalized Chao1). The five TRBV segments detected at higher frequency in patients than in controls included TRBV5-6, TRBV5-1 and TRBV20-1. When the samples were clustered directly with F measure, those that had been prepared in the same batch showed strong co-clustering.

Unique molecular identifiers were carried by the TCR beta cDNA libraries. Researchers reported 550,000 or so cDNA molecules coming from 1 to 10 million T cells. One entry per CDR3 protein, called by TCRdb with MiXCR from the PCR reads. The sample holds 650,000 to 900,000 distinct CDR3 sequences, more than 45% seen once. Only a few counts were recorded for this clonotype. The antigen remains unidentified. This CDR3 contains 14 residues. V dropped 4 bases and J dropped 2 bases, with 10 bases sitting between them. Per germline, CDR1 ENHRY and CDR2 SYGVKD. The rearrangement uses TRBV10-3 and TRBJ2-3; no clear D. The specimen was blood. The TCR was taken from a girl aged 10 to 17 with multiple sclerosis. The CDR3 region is CAISADRHTDTQYF. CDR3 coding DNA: TGTGCCATCAGTGCGGACCGACACACAGATACGCAGTATTTT.